What follows are 28 T cell receptor beta chains derived from one specimen sequenced in a study of CD8 T cells in Susac syndrome. Random-hexamer reverse transcription was applied to roughly 0.5 to 1 ug RNA. One entry per CDR3 protein results from TCRdb running MiXCR on the immunoSEQ multiplex PCR reads. In the table there are around 26,000 distinct CDR3 sequences, 94% of which are singletons. The sample comprised CD8+ T cells from PBMCs. The receptors stem from a human donor in good health.

The CDR3 nucleotides read TGTGCCAGCAGCGTCAATAGACGTTCTGGGGCCAACGTCCTGACTTTC. This codes for CASSVNRRSGANVLTF. This chain joins TRBV9 and TRBJ2-6; D is ambiguous. V was trimmed by 2 bases and J by 1 base, leaving 10 bases between them. There are 16 residues in the CDR3. Germline V CDR1 and CDR2: SGDLS, YYNGEE. Supplemented by reference TRBV9 and TRBJ2-6, the full variable domain reads DSGVTQTPKHLITATGQRVTLRCSPRSGDLSVYWYQQSLDQGLQFLIQYYNGEERAKGNILERFSAQQFPDLHSELNLSSLELGDSALYFCASSVNRRSGANVLTFGAGSRLTVL.

The chain joins TRBV6-1 to TRBJ2-1; D call uncertain. The length of the CDR3 is 17 residues. V was shortened by 5 bases and J by 2 bases, with 19 bases between the two germline ends. CDR1 is MNHNS and CDR2 is SASEGT in the germline V gene. CDR3: CASSPWMGPSTYNEQFF. For the CDR3, the DNA is TGTGCCAGCAGTCCCTGGATGGGCCCCTCCACCTACAATGAGCAGTTCTTC.

This chain uses TRBV6-1 with TRBJ1-3; 7 bases are shared with TRBD1. This CDR3 is built from 14 residues. Germline assignment: CDR1 MNHNS and CDR2 SASEGT. J was trimmed by 8 bases and V by 2 bases; bases with no gene match: 6. As DNA, the CDR3 is TGTGCCAGCAGTGAAACCGACAGGGTGTACACCATATATTTT. Its translation is CASSETDRVYTIYF.

The V call is TRBV27, the J call TRBJ1-5, with TRBD1 as a possible D gene (5 bases). This CDR3 spans 15 amino acids. Germline-derived CDR1 and CDR2 are MNHEY and SMNVEV (reference sequence). Between the trimmed V and J ends, which lost 6 bases and 7 bases, there was a span of 19 bases. The CDR3 region has the DNA TGTGCCAGCAGGTACGCTGGGGCAGGGAACCAGCCCCAGCATTTT. It is translated as CASRYAGAGNQPQHF.

The CDR3 loop is CASSRFLTESNQPQHF. For the CDR3, the DNA is TGCGCCAGCAGTCGATTCTTGACAGAATCCAATCAGCCCCAGCATTTT. This chain links TRBV23-1 with TRBJ1-5, with a tentative D call TRBD1 (5 bases). TRBV23-1 is flagged as an ORF with uncertain function. The CDR3 loop spans 16 amino acids. Trimming left V 4 bases short and J 3 bases short, with 16 bases between.

The chain employs TRBV13 and TRBJ1-4, with 11 nucleotides matching TRBD1. This CDR3 has 15 amino acids. The germline gives CDR1 PRHDT, CDR2 FYEKMQ (reference sequence). V was clipped by 5 bases and J by 8 bases; unmatched bases: 7. In DNA, the CDR3 is TGTGCCAGCAGCGATTCGGGACAGGGGGAAGAAAAACTGTTTTTT. Translating it yields CASSDSGQGEEKLFF.

The chain recombines TRBV7-9 with TRBJ2-5; 11 nucleotides align to TRBD2. This CDR3 contains 16 residues. Germline values: CDR1 SEHNR, CDR2 FQNEAQ (reference sequence). The J segment lost 5 bases and the V segment lost 5 bases, leaving 10 bases of the junction unmatched. The CDR3, as DNA: TGTGCCAGCAGCCCCCCGACTAGCGGGGTCCGGGAGACCCAGTACTTC. This translates into CASSPPTSGVRETQYF.

The chain recombines TRBV9 with TRBJ2-1; 7 nucleotides agree with TRBD1. CDR3 length: 15 residues. V lost 4 bases, J lost 9 bases, and 13 bases stayed unmatched. Germline V gene data show CDR1 as SGDLS and CDR2 as YYNGEE. The CDR3 region has the DNA TGTGCCAGCAGCCACAAAGCGGCAGGGGGTATTGAGCAGTTCTTC. Protein: CASSHKAAGGIEQFF.

The chain employs TRBV5-4 and TRBJ2-5; TRBD2 aligns across 10 bases. J was trimmed by 5 bases and V by 7 bases; bases with no gene match: 8. This CDR3 has 14 amino acids. The germline CDR1 and CDR2 sequences are SGHNT and YYREEE (reference sequence). CDR3 sequence: CASGQRGGSETQYF. Written as DNA, the CDR3 is TGTGCCAGCGGCCAGCGGGGGGGTTCGGAGACCCAGTACTTC.

V and J are TRBV7-6 and TRBJ1-4; D gene uncertain. Germline V gene data show CDR1 as SGHVS and CDR2 as FNYEAQ. The CDR3 has 13 residues. With 5 bases removed from V and 8 bases from J, the gap between germline ends came to 12 bases. The CDR3 is CASSPRLREKLFF. As DNA, the CDR3 is TGTGCCAGCAGCCCACGACTGCGAGAAAAACTGTTTTTT.

The chain uses TRBV6-2 or TRBV6-3 and TRBJ2-1, with 7 bases matching TRBD1. The CDR3 runs 17 residues. The germline CDR1 and CDR2 sequences are MNHEY and SVGEGT. The V gene end was trimmed by 2 bases and the J gene end by 5 bases; junction bases not matched to a gene: 12. Here the CDR3 DNA reads TGTGCCAGCAGTTACAGAAAGACAGGGTACGCGGACAATGAGCAGTTCTTC. This codes for CASSYRKTGYADNEQFF.

J is TRBJ2-5 and V is TRBV9, with D possibly being TRBD1 (6 bases). V lost 3 bases and J 5 bases, leaving 14 bases between the germline ends. This CDR3 is 14 amino acids long. Germline CDR1 is SGDLS and CDR2 is YYNGEE. CDR3 amino acids: CASSAGHSQETQYF. The CDR3 nucleotides are TGTGCCAGCAGCGCGGGACACTCCCAGGAGACCCAGTACTTC.

This chain links TRBV5-1 with TRBJ1-5, with D uncertain. Germline CDR1 SGHRS, CDR2 YFSETQ. V was clipped by 0 bases and J by 5 bases, with 9 bases between them. This CDR3 spans 14 amino acids. The CDR3 is CASSLGGLDQPQHF. The CDR3 DNA follows: TGCGCCAGCAGCTTGGGGGGTCTGGATCAGCCCCAGCATTTT.

This chain connects TRBV4-3 to TRBJ1-1; D not certain. The CDR3 is made up of 14 amino acids. Trimming pared 3 bases from V and 3 bases from J, leaving 11 bases between. In germline, CDR1 is LGHNA, CDR2 YSLEER. DNA of the CDR3: TGCGCCAGCAGCCACCAGACCTGGGACACTGAAGCTTTCTTT. It yields the protein CASSHQTWDTEAFF.

The chain uses TRBV6-1 and TRBJ2-7; tentatively, D is TRBD2 (5 bases). Per the germline V gene, CDR1 is MNHNS and CDR2 is SASEGT. The V end lost 6 bases, the J end lost 2 bases, and 14 bases lay between the germline ends. The CDR3 runs to 14 residues. The CDR3 DNA reads as TGTGCCAGCAGGAGAGGGTTTACCGCCTACGAGCAGTACTTC. Residues: CASRRGFTAYEQYF.

The chain recombines TRBV5-4 with TRBJ1-1; 10 bases line up with TRBD1. Germline trimming cut 2 bases from V and 5 bases from J; bases unmatched to any gene: 3. The CDR3 runs 14 residues. Per the germline V gene, CDR1 is SGHNT and CDR2 is YYREEE (reference sequence). CDR3 loop: CASSLGTGATEAFF. DNA for the CDR3: TGTGCCAGCAGCTTAGGGACAGGGGCAACTGAAGCTTTCTTT.

This rearrangement joins TRBV5-6 to TRBJ2-3; TRBD2 might be the D (6 bases). The CDR3 sequence is 13 residues long. Trimming removed 4 bases at V and 4 bases at J, with 10 bases between. From germline, CDR1 is SGHDT and CDR2 YYEEEE. CDR3 sequence: CASSLTSADTQYF. The CDR3 DNA is TGTGCCAGCAGCCTGACTAGTGCAGATACGCAGTATTTT. Full variable domain (missing parts from reference TRBV5-6 and TRBJ2-3): DAGVTQSPTHLIKTRGQQVTLRCSPKSGHDTVSWYQQALGQGPQFIFQYYEEEERQRGNFPDRFSGHQFPNYSSELNVNALLLGDSALYLCASSLTSADTQYFGPGTRLTVL.

The chain couples TRBV4-3 to TRBJ2-5; D uncertain. Trimming removed 3 bases from V and 5 bases from J, with 13 bases in between. The CDR3 sequence is 14 residues long. Germline CDR1 LGHNA, CDR2 YSLEER. Here the CDR3 reads CASSHHSFQETQYF. The CDR3 nucleotides read TGCGCCAGCAGCCACCACAGTTTTCAGGAGACCCAGTACTTC.

This clonotype was seen just once. This sequence joins TRBV6-5 and TRBJ2-2; maybe TRBD1 (5 bases). V lost 0 bases, J lost 0 bases, and 11 bases lay in between. Germline V gene lookup returns CDR1 MNHEY and CDR2 SVGAGI. The CDR3 is made up of 17 amino acids. The CDR3 region is CASSYSNVRANTGELFF. CDR3 DNA sequence: TGTGCCAGCAGTTACTCGAATGTCAGGGCGAACACCGGGGAGCTGTTTTTT.

This sequence joins TRBV19 and TRBJ1-5, with a possible D match to TRBD1 (6 bases). The CDR3 spans 15 residues. V shed 6 bases and J shed 3 bases, with 15 bases lying between them. CDR1 and CDR2 from the germline V gene are LNHDA and SQIVND (reference sequence). CDR3 sequence: CASRSGASINQPQHF. In nucleotides, the CDR3 is TGTGCCAGTAGGTCAGGGGCCTCCATCAATCAGCCCCAGCATTTT.

This sequence joins TRBV6-2 or TRBV6-3 and TRBJ2-1; TRBD2 might be the D (6 bases). The CDR3 contains 14 residues. Looked up from germline, CDR1 is MNHEY and CDR2 is SVGEGT. V lost 5 bases and J lost 4, with 12 bases in between. The CDR3 loop is CASSLALEYNEQFF. As DNA, the CDR3 is TGTGCCAGCAGTCTAGCGCTAGAATACAATGAGCAGTTCTTC.

The J gene is TRBJ2-5, the V gene TRBV12-3 or TRBV12-4; 7 bases are a match to TRBD2. V lost 7 bases to trimming and J lost 2 bases; unmatched junction nucleotides: 16. The CDR3 sequence is 17 residues long. The CDR3 region has the DNA TGTGCCAGCACCCCCAACGGGGGGTTTCGAGCACAAGAGACCCAGTACTTC. Encoded protein: CASTPNGGFRAQETQYF.

Regarding this clonotype: Sequence at one end of the junction differs from germline and may be a read error. V is TRBV4-3 and J is TRBJ2-2; D possibly uses TRBD1 or TRBD2 (6 bases each). Germline V gene lookup returns CDR1 LGHNA and CDR2 YSLEER. CDR3 length: 15 residues. CDR3 amino acids: CASSQDRGPAGELFF. The CDR3 DNA sequence: TGCGCCAGCAGCCAAGACCGGGGGCCGGCCGGGGAGTTGTTTTTT.

V gene TRBV6-5 combines with J gene TRBJ1-1, with D tentatively TRBD1 (6 bases). In germline, CDR1 is MNHEY, CDR2 SVGAGI. The CDR3 is 14 residues long. Deletions cut 5 bases from V and 10 bases from J, with 20 bases between. CDR3 bases: TGTGCCAGCAGTCCCTTCCTATCGGACAGAGGAGCTTTCTTT. This sequence encodes CASSPFLSDRGAFF.

A single count supports this clonotype. The gene calls are TRBV20-1 and TRBJ1-1; TRBD1 matches 7 bases. This CDR3 is built from 14 residues. From germline, CDR1 is DFQATT and CDR2 SNEGSKA (reference sequence). The V segment lost 1 base and the J segment 3 bases; nucleotides outside the gene matches: 5. DNA for the CDR3: TGCAGTGCTAGAGTGGACAGGTCGGACACTGAAGCTTTCTTT. Protein product: CSARVDRSDTEAFF.

The chain combines TRBV15 with TRBJ2-3; a weak D match, TRBD2 (6 bases). From germline, CDR1 is LNHNV and CDR2 YYDKDF (reference sequence). Trimming removed 8 bases from V and 0 bases from J, with 15 bases in between. The CDR3 length is 15 residues. For the CDR3, the DNA is TGTGCCACCCAAAACGGGGGACTTAGCACAGATACGCAGTATTTT. Encoded protein: CATQNGGLSTDTQYF.

This chain uses TRBV20-1 with TRBJ1-1, with a possible D match to TRBD1 (5 bases). There are 14 residues in the CDR3. Germline CDR1 and CDR2: DFQATT and SNEGSKA (reference sequence). V was trimmed by 7 bases and J by 3 bases, leaving 18 bases between them. The CDR3 DNA follows: TGCAGTGTCGAGAGGGGTGCAGATCACACTGAAGCTTTCTTT. It is translated as CSVERGADHTEAFF.

About this clonotype: Because it lacks the conserved phenylalanine or tryptophan at the end, this CDR3 is likely a read error. This rearrangement joins TRBV7-2 to TRBJ1-1; the D is unclear. CDR3 size: 11 residues. V shed 4 bases and J shed 7 bases, with 7 bases lying between them. CDR1 and CDR2 (germline): SGHTA, FQGNSA. The CDR3 reads CASSSTREAFL. In DNA form, the CDR3 reads TGTGCCAGCAGCTCCACCCGTGAAGCTTTCCTT.